This T cell receptor (beta chain) was recorded in a study of blood T cell repertoires in COVID-19 (dated by TCRdb to 2018 to 2021). Study-level background: The collaborator samples originated in the United States, Italy and Spain and spanned the acute and convalescent phases of COVID-19. The prospective study material was composed of cDNA or gDNA derived from T cells, B-cell-depleted T cells, or PBMCs. Where HLA class I and class II types were available, the types were taken from metadata supplied by the sample provider, not from assay-based typing. Subjects who had been exposed to COVID-19, were actively infected with it, or had recovered from it provided the deeply sampled blood TCRbeta repertoires that made up the dataset. Samples were obtained from the ongoing ImmuneRACE study (first 160 participants) and from over 1,000 subjects provided by 6 global collaborators. The repertoires were released in a freely available public database meant as a resource for research on the immune response to SARS-CoV-2. Sample metadata almost always included a de-identified subject ID, COVID-19 status, age in years and sex. Beyond this particular receptor, the publication reports: The amount of clinical and demographic metadata varied by source and participant and was provided uncurated.

V loses 3 bases at its end and J loses 5 bases; junction bases beyond the gene matches: 5. CDR1 and CDR2 (SGHRS, YFSETQ) derive from the germline V gene. The CDR3 runs 14 residues from the cysteine to the phenylalanine. CDR3 DNA is the only sequence kept; it has 42 bases, read in frame from the first base. Participants in the prospective study were aged about 18 to 89 years, lived in 20 to 25 United States geographic areas, and enrolled through a virtual design. To assign participants to cohorts, the prospective study relied on clinical history that participants themselves reported in a screening survey and a study questionnaire. ImmuneRACE Cohort 3 recovered participants were defined by two consecutive negative NP/OP PCR tests, healthcare professional clearance, or symptom resolution. In the prospective study, whole blood, serum and a nasopharyngeal or oropharyngeal swab were collected from each participant by mobile phlebotomists. Additional blood draws and questionnaires over an approximately two-month period could optionally be provided by prospective study participants. Blood samples from the prospective study were shipped frozen or at room temperature prior to DNA extraction.

As to this clone: Its antigen remains unidentified. The input lacks base qualities; no much larger clone sits a single base away. The same CDR3 arises from other DNA sequences in this sample as well.

TCRbeta CDR3 regions were amplified from genomic DNA by means of the immunoSEQ Assay, a bias-controlled multiplex PCR. The paper's processing steps were these. The number of nucleated cells in each sample was estimated by amplification of reference gene primers within the assay. To quantify the absolute abundance of each unique TCRbeta CDR3 rearrangement, sequence reads were collapsed and filtered. For each sample, productive Simpson clonality was calculated by taking the square root of Simpson's diversity index across productive rearrangements. Drawn from immuneACCESS, this table holds only the in-frame rearrangements with V and J called that TCRdb kept. Clones are partly lost; checked studies trace under half to an unresolved V gene and leave the rest unexplained. V, J and clone size are those of that table, while D and trimming were read from the DNA. The sample has approximately 470,000 clones on record, roughly 90% of them singletons. The ten largest clones take up about 0.7% of the sample.

Recombination linked TRBV5-1 to TRBJ1-1, and 9 junctional nucleotides match TRBD1. Material for sequencing was PBMCs or T cells enriched from blood (not recorded which). This TCR came from a woman aged 18 to 35 who had recovered from COVID-19. Here is the DNA: TGCGCCAGCAGCTCACGCGACAGGGGGACTGAAGCTTTCTTT. Its protein reads: CASSSRDRGTEAFF.